A selection of T cell receptor beta chains follows, all from one sample in a study of identifying expanded T cells in peripheral blood. Repertoires were generated with immunoSEQ multiplex PCR, while TCRdb's copy carries only in-frame clones and drops some. The sample holds about 82,000 clones; 70% to 90% are singletons and the top ten take roughly 7%. Material for sequencing was blood. These receptors all come from a person aged 18-70 years in good health. Each CDR3 is given with its conserved first and last residue. Fields, in order: V gene, J gene, CDR3 protein.

TRBV7-2	TRBJ1-5	CASSHKTDSNQPQHF
TRBV4-1	TRBJ2-1	CASSWGDEQFF
TRBV30	TRBJ1-1	CAWSRDRGAEAFF
TRBV14	TRBJ1-5	CASSTVGGEPQHF
TRBV11-2	TRBJ1-1	CASSRQGSTEAFF
TRBV29-1	TRBJ1-4	CSVQKEGQINEKLFF
TRBV7-9	TRBJ1-3	CASTIGSGGRYF
TRBV5-1	TRBJ1-4	CASSWGQGAWEKLFF
TRBV5-6	TRBJ2-1	CASSLSPVNEQFF
TRBV4-2	TRBJ1-1	CASSQEKSYSTEAFF
TRBV5-1	TRBJ1-2	CASSLGQGVLDGYTF
TRBV5-1	TRBJ2-3	CASSPTPFTDTQYF
TRBV19	TRBJ1-3	CASSYRAYSGNTIYF
TRBV14	TRBJ2-1	CASSPGQAYNEQFF
TRBV6-5	TRBJ1-1	CASRHLSNTEAFF
TRBV27	TRBJ1-5	CASKGIGQTSNQPQHF
TRBV7-9	TRBJ1-4	CASSLGGRDEKLFF
TRBV2	TRBJ2-7	CASSESLVYEQYF
TRBV30	TRBJ1-2	CAWSVIGELHGYTF
TRBV19	TRBJ2-1	CASRGMAEQFF
TRBV13	TRBJ2-2	CASSGGTIGELFF
TRBV5-1	TRBJ2-7	CASSSGGPANYGEQYF